This T cell receptor beta chain was captured by sequencing in a study of Ad26.COV2.S vaccination and SARS-CoV-2 variants. Study summary: Intramuscular Ad26.COV2.S doses were given once or twice, 56 days apart.

The germline CDR1 and CDR2 sequences are LGHDT and YNNKEL (reference sequence). This CDR3 is 14 amino acids long. The V and J ends lost 4 bases and 0 bases respectively, with 9 bases between them. Regarding treatment: about 20 received Ad26.COV2.S at low or high dose, single or two shots; roughly five received placebo; per-sample allocation not given. Sampling was performed 63 days after the first vaccine or placebo injection. Built on an Ad26 vector, the vaccine expressed Wuhan-strain SARS-CoV-2 spike. The method was immunoSEQ multiplex PCR; TCRdb's version includes in-frame clones alone and lacks a portion of them. The data contain 400,000 to 450,000 clones, about 92% of them seen just once; the ten biggest clones take up less than 2%. Of note for this clone: Different DNA sequences within this sample yield the same CDR3.

This specimen was peripheral blood, taken in a trial of Ad26.COV2.S vaccine versus placebo. The receptor comes from a person aged 18-60 years who received the Ad26.COV2.S COVID-19 vaccine or a placebo. V gene TRBV3-1 (or the pseudogene TRBV3-2) combines with J gene TRBJ1-1; D possibly corresponds to TRBD1 (6 bases). In nucleotides, the CDR3 is TGTGCCAGCAGCCGCGGACAGTTGAACACTGAAGCTTTCTTT. Its protein product is CASSRGQLNTEAFF.